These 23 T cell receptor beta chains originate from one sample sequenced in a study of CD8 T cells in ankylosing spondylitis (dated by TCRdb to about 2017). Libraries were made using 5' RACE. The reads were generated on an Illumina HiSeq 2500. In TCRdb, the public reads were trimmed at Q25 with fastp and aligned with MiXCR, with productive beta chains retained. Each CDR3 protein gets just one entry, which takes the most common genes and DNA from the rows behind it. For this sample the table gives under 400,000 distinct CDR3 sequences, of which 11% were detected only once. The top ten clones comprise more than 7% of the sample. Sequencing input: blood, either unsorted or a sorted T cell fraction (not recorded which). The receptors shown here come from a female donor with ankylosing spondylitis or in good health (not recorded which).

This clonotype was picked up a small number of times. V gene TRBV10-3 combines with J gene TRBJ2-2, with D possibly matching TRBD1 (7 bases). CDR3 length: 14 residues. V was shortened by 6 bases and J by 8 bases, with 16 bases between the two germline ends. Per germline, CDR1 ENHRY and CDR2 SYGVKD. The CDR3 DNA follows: TGTGCCATCAGACGGGGGACAGATTCTGGGGAGCTGTTTTTT. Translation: CAIRRGTDSGELFF.

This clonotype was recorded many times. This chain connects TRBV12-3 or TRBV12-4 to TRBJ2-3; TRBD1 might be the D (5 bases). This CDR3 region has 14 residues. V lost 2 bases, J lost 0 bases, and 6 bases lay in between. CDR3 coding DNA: TGTGCCAGCAGTTTAAGACAGAGCACAGATACGCAGTATTTT. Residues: CASSLRQSTDTQYF.

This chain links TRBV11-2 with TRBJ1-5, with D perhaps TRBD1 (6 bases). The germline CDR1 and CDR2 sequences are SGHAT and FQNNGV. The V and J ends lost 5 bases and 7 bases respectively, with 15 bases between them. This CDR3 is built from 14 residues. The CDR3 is CASSTTGFGQPQHF. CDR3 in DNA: TGTGCCAGCAGCACTACAGGGTTCGGGCAGCCCCAGCATTTT.

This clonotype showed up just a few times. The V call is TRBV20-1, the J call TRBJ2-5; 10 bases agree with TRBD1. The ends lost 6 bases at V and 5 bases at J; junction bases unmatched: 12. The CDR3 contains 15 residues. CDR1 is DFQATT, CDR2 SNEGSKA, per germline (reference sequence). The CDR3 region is CSALPRTGGMETQYF. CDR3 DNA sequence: TGCAGTGCCCTTCCCCGGACAGGGGGGATGGAGACCCAGTACTTC.

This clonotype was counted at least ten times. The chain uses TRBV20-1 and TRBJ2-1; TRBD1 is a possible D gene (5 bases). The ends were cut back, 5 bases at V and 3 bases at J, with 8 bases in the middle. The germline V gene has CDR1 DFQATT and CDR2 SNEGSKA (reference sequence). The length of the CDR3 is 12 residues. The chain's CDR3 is CSAPRDYNEQFF. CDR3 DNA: TGCAGTGCTCCCAGGGACTACAATGAGCAGTTCTTC.

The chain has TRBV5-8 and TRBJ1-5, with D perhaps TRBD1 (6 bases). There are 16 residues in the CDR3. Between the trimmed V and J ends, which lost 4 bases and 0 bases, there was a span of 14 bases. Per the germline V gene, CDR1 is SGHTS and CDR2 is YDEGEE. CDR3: CASSLRGGNSNQPQHF. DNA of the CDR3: TGTGCCAGCAGCCTTAGAGGGGGGAATAGCAATCAGCCCCAGCATTTT.

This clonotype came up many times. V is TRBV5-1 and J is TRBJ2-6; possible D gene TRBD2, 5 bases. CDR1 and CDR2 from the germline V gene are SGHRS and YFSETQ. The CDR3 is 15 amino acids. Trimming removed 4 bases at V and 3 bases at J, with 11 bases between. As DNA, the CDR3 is TGCGCCAGCAGCCCAACTAGTTATGGGGCCAACGTCCTGACTTTC. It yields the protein CASSPTSYGANVLTF.

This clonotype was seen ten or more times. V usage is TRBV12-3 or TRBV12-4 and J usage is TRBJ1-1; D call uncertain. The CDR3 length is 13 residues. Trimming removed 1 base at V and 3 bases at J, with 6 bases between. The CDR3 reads CASSLETHTEAFF. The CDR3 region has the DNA TGTGCCAGCAGTTTAGAGACCCACACTGAAGCTTTCTTT.

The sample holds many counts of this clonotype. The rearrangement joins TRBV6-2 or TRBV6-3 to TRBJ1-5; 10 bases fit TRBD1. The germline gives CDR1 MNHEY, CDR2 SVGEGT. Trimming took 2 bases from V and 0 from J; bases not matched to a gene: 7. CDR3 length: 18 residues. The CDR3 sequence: CASSYHSGTGVSNQPQHF. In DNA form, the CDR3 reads TGTGCCAGCAGTTACCATTCCGGGACAGGGGTTAGCAATCAGCCCCAGCATTTT.

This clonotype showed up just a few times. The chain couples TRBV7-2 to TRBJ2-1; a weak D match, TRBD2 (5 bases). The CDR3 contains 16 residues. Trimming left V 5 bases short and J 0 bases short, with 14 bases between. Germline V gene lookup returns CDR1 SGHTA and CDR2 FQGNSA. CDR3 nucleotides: TGTGCCAGCAGCCCAACGCGCCGGGACTCCTACAATGAGCAGTTCTTC. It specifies CASSPTRRDSYNEQFF.

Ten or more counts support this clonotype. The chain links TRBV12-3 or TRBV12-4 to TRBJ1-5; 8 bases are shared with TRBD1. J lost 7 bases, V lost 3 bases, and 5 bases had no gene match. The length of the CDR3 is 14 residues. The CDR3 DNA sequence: TGTGCCAGCAGTTTTCAGGGGGCGGGACAGCCCCAGCATTTT. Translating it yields CASSFQGAGQPQHF.

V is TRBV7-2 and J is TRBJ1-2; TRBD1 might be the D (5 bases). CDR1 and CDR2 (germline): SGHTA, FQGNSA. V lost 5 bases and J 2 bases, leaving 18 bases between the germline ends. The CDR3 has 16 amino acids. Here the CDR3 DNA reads TGTGCCAGCAGCCCGGGGGGGAGGGGAGGGAACTATGGCTACACCTTC. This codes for CASSPGGRGGNYGYTF.

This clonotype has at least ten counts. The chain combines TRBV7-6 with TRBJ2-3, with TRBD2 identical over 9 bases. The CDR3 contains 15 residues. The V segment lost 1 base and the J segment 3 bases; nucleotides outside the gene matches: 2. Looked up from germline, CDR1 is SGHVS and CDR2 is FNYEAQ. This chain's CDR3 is CASSLGGGATDTQYF. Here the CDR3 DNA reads TGTGCCAGCAGCTTAGGCGGGGGGGCAACAGATACGCAGTATTTT.

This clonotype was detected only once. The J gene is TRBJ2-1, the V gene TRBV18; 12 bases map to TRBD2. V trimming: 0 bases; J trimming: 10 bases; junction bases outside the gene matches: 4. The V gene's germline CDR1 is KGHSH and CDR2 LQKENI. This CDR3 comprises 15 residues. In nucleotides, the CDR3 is TGTGCCAGCTCACCACCGAGGACTAGCGGGGAAGAGCAGTTCTTC. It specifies CASSPPRTSGEEQFF.

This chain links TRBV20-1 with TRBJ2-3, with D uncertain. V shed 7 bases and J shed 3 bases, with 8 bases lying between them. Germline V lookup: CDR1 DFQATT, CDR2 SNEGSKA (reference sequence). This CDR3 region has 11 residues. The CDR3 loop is CSGGRTDTQYF. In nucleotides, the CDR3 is TGCAGTGGAGGACGAACAGATACGCAGTATTTT.

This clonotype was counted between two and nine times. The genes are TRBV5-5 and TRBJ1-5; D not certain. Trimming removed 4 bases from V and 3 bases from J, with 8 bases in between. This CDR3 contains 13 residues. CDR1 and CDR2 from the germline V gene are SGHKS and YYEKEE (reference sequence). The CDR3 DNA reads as TGTGCCAGCAGCCGTTCCAACAATCAGCCCCAGCATTTT. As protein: CASSRSNNQPQHF.

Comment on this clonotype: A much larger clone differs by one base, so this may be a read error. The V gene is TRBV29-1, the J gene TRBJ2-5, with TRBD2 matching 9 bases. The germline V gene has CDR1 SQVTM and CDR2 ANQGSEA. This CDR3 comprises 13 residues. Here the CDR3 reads CSILLAGQDTQYF. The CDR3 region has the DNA TGCAGTATTTTGCTAGCGGGACAAGACACCCAGTACTTC.

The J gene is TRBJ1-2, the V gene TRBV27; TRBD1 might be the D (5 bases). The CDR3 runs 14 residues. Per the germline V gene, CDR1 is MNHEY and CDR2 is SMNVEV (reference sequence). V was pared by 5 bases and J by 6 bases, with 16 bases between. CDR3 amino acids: CASSLLGEGNGYTF. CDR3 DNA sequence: TGTGCCAGCAGTCTATTGGGGGAGGGGAATGGCTACACCTTC.

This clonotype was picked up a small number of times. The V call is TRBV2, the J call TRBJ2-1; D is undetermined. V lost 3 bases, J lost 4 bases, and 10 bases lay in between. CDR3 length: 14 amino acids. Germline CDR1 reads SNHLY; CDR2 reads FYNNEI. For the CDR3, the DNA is TGTGCCAGCAGTGAGTGGGGTCCTTACAATGAGCAGTTCTTC. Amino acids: CASSEWGPYNEQFF.

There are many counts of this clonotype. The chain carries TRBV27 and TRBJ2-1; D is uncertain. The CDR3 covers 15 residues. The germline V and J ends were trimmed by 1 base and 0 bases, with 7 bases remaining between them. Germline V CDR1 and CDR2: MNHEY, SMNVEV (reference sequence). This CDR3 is CASSLLASSYNEQFF. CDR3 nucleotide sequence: TGTGCCAGCAGTTTATTAGCCAGCTCCTACAATGAGCAGTTCTTC.

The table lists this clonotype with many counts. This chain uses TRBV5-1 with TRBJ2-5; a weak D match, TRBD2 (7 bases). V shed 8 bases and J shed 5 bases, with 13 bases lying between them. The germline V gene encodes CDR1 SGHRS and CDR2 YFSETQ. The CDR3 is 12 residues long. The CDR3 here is CASQQGGETQYF. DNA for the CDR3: TGCGCCAGTCAACAGGGAGGGGAGACCCAGTACTTC. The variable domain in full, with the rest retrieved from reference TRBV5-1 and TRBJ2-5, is KAGVTQTPRYLIKTRGQQVTLSCSPISGHRSVSWYQQTPGQGLQFLFEYFSETQRNKGNFPGRFSGRQFSNSRSEMNVSTLELGDSALYLCASQQGGETQYFGPGTRLLVL.

CDR3 protein: CASSLAGEDEKLFF. The CDR3 DNA reads TGTGCCAGCAGCTTGGCAGGCGAGGATGAAAAACTGTTTTTT. This sequence joins TRBV5-6 and TRBJ1-4; no reliable D call. This CDR3 contains 14 residues. Trimming pared 0 bases from V and 6 bases from J, leaving 9 bases between. Per the germline V gene, CDR1 is SGHDT and CDR2 is YYEEEE.

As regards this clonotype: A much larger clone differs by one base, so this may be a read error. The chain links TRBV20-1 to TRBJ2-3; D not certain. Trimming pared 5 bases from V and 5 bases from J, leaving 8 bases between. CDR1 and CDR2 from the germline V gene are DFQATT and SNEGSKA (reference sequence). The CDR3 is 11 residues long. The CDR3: CSASTGDTQYF. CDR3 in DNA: TGCAGTGCTTCTACGGGAGATACGCAGTATTTT.